These 29 T cell receptor beta chains originate from one sample sequenced in a study of PD-1 blockade in classical Hodgkin lymphoma. Regarding time point: newly diagnosed, previously untreated cHL patient sample. Magnetic negative selection, applied to thawed PBMCs, was used to isolate the CD8+ T cells. Repertoires were generated with immunoSEQ multiplex PCR, while TCRdb's copy carries only in-frame clones and drops some. The table shows fewer than 6,000 clones, with 80% to 90% occurring only once. Sequenced: CD8+ T cells from blood. These receptors all stem from a human donor with classical Hodgkin lymphoma.

V gene TRBV27 combines with J gene TRBJ2-7; 10 bases line up with TRBD1. This CDR3 has 14 amino acids. V was pared by 5 bases and J by 5 bases, with 6 bases of the junction left unmatched. Germline V gives CDR1 MNHEY, CDR2 SMNVEV (reference sequence). The chain's CDR3 is CASSKPGQGHEQYF. CDR3 sequence (DNA): TGTGCCAGCAGTAAACCGGGACAGGGGCACGAGCAGTACTTC.

The chain employs TRBV2 and TRBJ2-7; possible D gene TRBD2, 7 bases. V gave up 6 bases and J gave up 3 bases, with 15 bases separating them. The CDR3 sequence is 14 residues long. Germline-derived CDR1 and CDR2 are SNHLY and FYNNEI. CDR3 bases: TGTGCCAGCAGCCCCCCAAGGGGGGGCTACGAGCAGTACTTC. It encodes CASSPPRGGYEQYF. The full variable domain, in which reference TRBV2 and TRBJ2-7 provide the parts outside the CDR3, is EPEVTQTPSHQVTQMGQEVILRCVPISNHLYFYWYRQILGQKVEFLVSFYNNEISEKSEIFDDQFSVERPDGSNFTLKIRSTKLEDSAMYFCASSPPRGGYEQYFGPGTRLTVT.

The rearrangement links TRBV11-2 to TRBJ2-2; TRBD2 might be the D (5 bases). Germline lookup yields CDR1 SGHAT and CDR2 FQNNGV. The ends were cut back, 3 bases at V and 6 bases at J, with 8 bases in the middle. This CDR3 comprises 13 residues. The CDR3 DNA follows: TGTGCCAGCAGCTTCGGGGATCCCGGGGAGCTGTTTTTT. Encoded protein: CASSFGDPGELFF.

The chain recombines TRBV2 with TRBJ1-1; D unclear. Germline V gives CDR1 SNHLY, CDR2 FYNNEI. This CDR3 region has 15 residues. The V end was cut by 1 base, the J end by 3 bases, with 12 bases between. The CDR3 DNA is TGTGCCAGCAGTGAAGTATGGGGATTGGACACTGAAGCTTTCTTT. Protein product: CASSEVWGLDTEAFF.

V usage is TRBV4-1 and J usage is TRBJ2-7; no reliable D call. Germline loops: CDR1 MGHRA, CDR2 YSYEKL. The ends were cut back, 1 base at V and 1 base at J, with 8 bases in the middle. There are 14 residues in the CDR3. The CDR3 nucleotides read TGCGCCAGCAGCCAAGGGATGAGGTCCTACGAGCAGTACTTC. This codes for CASSQGMRSYEQYF.

The chain combines TRBV6-1 with TRBJ2-3, with D perhaps given as TRBD1 or TRBD2 (5 bases each). Deletions cut 5 bases from V and 5 bases from J, with 14 bases between. CDR3 length: 14 residues. Germline V gene lookup returns CDR1 MNHNS and CDR2 SASEGT. The CDR3 protein is CASSRDPGKDTQYF. The CDR3 DNA sequence: TGTGCCAGCAGTAGGGACCCCGGCAAAGATACGCAGTATTTT.

This chain joins TRBV28 and TRBJ1-5; D may be TRBD1 (6 bases). Germline CDR1 is MDHEN and CDR2 is SYDVKM. Trimming took 4 bases from V and 3 from J, leaving 25 bases between them. This CDR3 has 19 amino acids. The CDR3 DNA follows: TGTGCCAGCAGTTCCCCTGATTGGGGACAAGGAACCCCCAATCAGCCCCAGCATTTT. This gives the protein CASSSPDWGQGTPNQPQHF.

The chain couples TRBV27 to TRBJ2-7; TRBD2 matches at 8 bases. Germline CDR1 and CDR2: MNHEY and SMNVEV (reference sequence). There are 14 residues in the CDR3. V was clipped by 7 bases and J by 3 bases; unmatched bases: 8. The CDR3 DNA sequence: TGTGCCAGCACTCCGGCGGGAGGTAACTACGAGCAGTACTTC. It yields the protein CASTPAGGNYEQYF.

The V call is TRBV7-2, the J call TRBJ2-5, with 7 bases aligning to TRBD2. The V segment lost 0 bases and the J segment 5 bases; nucleotides outside the gene matches: 6. Germline V lookup: CDR1 SGHTA, CDR2 FQGNSA. This CDR3 has 15 residues. CDR3 loop: CASSLAGGPWETQYF. DNA for the CDR3: TGTGCCAGCAGCTTAGCGGGAGGGCCTTGGGAGACCCAGTACTTC.

The V and J genes are TRBV9 and TRBJ1-6, with a possible D match to TRBD1 (6 bases). The germline gives CDR1 SGDLS, CDR2 YYNGEE. This CDR3 has 14 residues. Trimming cost V 3 bases and J 7 bases, with 11 bases left between them. The CDR3 DNA reads TGTGCCAGCAGCGCAGGGGATGGGAATTCACCCCTCCACTTT. This codes for CASSAGDGNSPLHF.

The chain couples TRBV23-1 to TRBJ1-6, with D unclear. TRBV23-1 is placed among ORFs of uncertain function. With 2 bases removed from V and 5 bases from J, the gap between germline ends came to 13 bases. The CDR3 loop spans 16 amino acids. As DNA, the CDR3 is TGCGCCAGCAGTCAAAAGGTCGCAAGTAATAATTCACCCCTCCACTTT. Amino acids: CASSQKVASNNSPLHF.

The CDR3 sequence is CASSLGSEEYF. The CDR3 coding sequence is TGTGCCAGCAGCTTAGGCTCTGAGGAGTACTTC. The rearrangement joins TRBV5-6 to TRBJ2-7; D gene uncertain. The CDR3 covers 11 residues. Germline V lookup: CDR1 SGHDT, CDR2 YYEEEE. The ends were cut back, 2 bases at V and 11 bases at J, with 11 bases in the middle.

The chain joins TRBV19 to TRBJ2-1, with 10 bases lining up with TRBD2. This CDR3 is built from 14 residues. The ends lost 6 bases at V and 5 bases at J; junction bases unmatched: 4. Germline V gives CDR1 LNHDA, CDR2 SQIVND (reference sequence). CDR3 nucleotides: TGTGCCAGTAGATCCGGGACTAGCGACAATGAGCAGTTCTTC. Protein product: CASRSGTSDNEQFF.

With respect to this clone: One end of the junction varies from germline; a read error may be responsible. The chain recombines TRBV7-7 with TRBJ2-1, with 9 positions matching TRBD2. In germline, CDR1 is SSHAT, CDR2 FNYEAQ (reference sequence). The CDR3 has 15 residues. CDR3 DNA sequence: TGTGCTAGCAGCTTAGGAGCGGGAGGCCCCAATGAGCAGTTCTTC. Its protein is CASSLGAGGPNEQFF. Supplemented by reference TRBV7-7 and TRBJ2-1, the full variable domain reads GAGVSQSPRYKVTKRGQDVTLRCDPISSHATLYWYQQALGQGPEFLTYFNYEAQPDKSGLPSDRFSAERPEGSISTLTIQRTEQRDSAMYRCASSLGAGGPNEQFFGPGTRLTVL.

This clone has only a few counts. V is TRBV5-4 and J is TRBJ1-4; D remains ambiguous. This CDR3 is built from 15 residues. Germline CDR1 SGHNT, CDR2 YYREEE (reference sequence). Trimming removed 0 bases from V and 5 bases from J, with 11 bases in between. In DNA form, the CDR3 reads TGTGCCAGCAGCTTGGCTTGGAGGGCGAATGAAAAACTGTTTTTT. Amino acid sequence: CASSLAWRANEKLFF.

The V and J genes are TRBV9 and TRBJ2-3, with 7 bases that match TRBD1. J lost 1 base, V lost 0 bases, and 5 bases had no gene match. CDR1 is SGDLS, CDR2 YYNGEE, per germline. The CDR3 has 16 residues. CDR3 protein: CASSVVQQGGTDTQYF. Here the CDR3 DNA reads TGTGCCAGCAGCGTAGTACAGCAGGGGGGCACAGATACGCAGTATTTT.

V is TRBV25-1 and J is TRBJ1-4, with 7 bases identical to TRBD1. Germline V CDR1 and CDR2: MGHDK, SYGVNS. V lost 3 bases, J lost 15 bases, and 10 bases stayed unmatched. This CDR3 contains 13 residues. The DNA for the CDR3 is TGTGCCAGCAGTGAGGGGTCGGGTACAGGGGTGTTTTTT. It codes for CASSEGSGTGVFF.

The genes are TRBV28 and TRBJ2-7; D not resolved. Germline assignment: CDR1 MDHEN and CDR2 SYDVKM. The CDR3 is 16 amino acids. V shed 1 base and J shed 0 bases, with 13 bases lying between them. The chain's CDR3 is CASSLSPQLDSYEQYF. DNA of the CDR3: TGTGCCAGCAGTTTATCACCACAGCTCGACTCCTACGAGCAGTACTTC.

The chain employs TRBV6-1 and TRBJ2-7; D is perhaps TRBD1 (8 bases). Germline loops: CDR1 MNHNS, CDR2 SASEGT. V shed 4 bases and J shed 1 base, with 20 bases lying between them. The CDR3 spans 17 residues. The CDR3 nucleotides are TGTGCCAGCAGTGGGAGGGGGGGACAGGAAGGTTCCTACGAGCAGTACTTC. It translates to CASSGRGGQEGSYEQYF.

This chain joins TRBV7-2 and TRBJ2-5, with TRBD1 identical over 8 bases. The CDR3 runs to 16 residues. Per the germline V gene, CDR1 is SGHTA and CDR2 is FQGNSA. V was clipped by 3 bases and J by 5 bases; unmatched bases: 11. The CDR3 loop reads CASSFQGQELVETQYF. The DNA for the CDR3 is TGTGCCAGCAGCTTCCAGGGACAGGAGCTCGTTGAGACCCAGTACTTC.

A remark on this clone: At one end, the junction sequence differs from germline, possibly due to a read error. The chain links TRBV4-3 to TRBJ2-7, with 11 bases aligning to TRBD2. This CDR3 has 17 amino acids. CDR1 is LGHNA and CDR2 is YSLEER in the germline V gene. The DNA of the CDR3 is TGCGCCAGCAGACAAGACATCGGGACTAGCGGAGGATACGAGCAGTACTTC. Protein sequence: CASRQDIGTSGGYEQYF.

The chain uses TRBV5-1 and TRBJ1-5; the match to TRBD1 covers 8 bases. There are 17 residues in the CDR3. Germline CDR1 SGHRS, CDR2 YFSETQ. J gave up 2 bases and V 5 bases, and 12 bases lay outside the gene matches. CDR3 residues: CASSTGRSGQGNQPQHF. The CDR3, as DNA: TGCGCCAGCAGTACTGGCCGCTCGGGACAGGGCAATCAGCCCCAGCATTTT.

The chain has TRBV28 and TRBJ2-7, with 8 positions matching TRBD1. Germline CDR1 MDHEN, CDR2 SYDVKM. With V trimmed by 7 bases and J by 6 bases, 11 bases remained unmatched. This CDR3 region has 14 residues. The CDR3 spells CASTWYQGAREQYF. In DNA, the CDR3 is TGTGCCAGCACCTGGTACCAGGGGGCGCGCGAGCAGTACTTC.

This chain links TRBV10-2 with TRBJ2-1, with D possibly TRBD2 on 5 matching bases. Germline V gives CDR1 WSHSY, CDR2 SAAADI. This CDR3 comprises 13 residues. V was clipped by 11 bases and J by 3 bases, with 14 bases between them. CDR3 sequence: CAVSSNRYNEQFF. The CDR3 nucleotides read TGCGCCGTGTCTAGCAACCGCTACAATGAGCAGTTCTTC.

This clone was seen once. This chain connects TRBV9 to TRBJ2-1; weak D call: TRBD2 (6 bases). The germline V and J ends were trimmed by 1 base and 3 bases, with 11 bases remaining between them. Germline lookup yields CDR1 SGDLS and CDR2 YYNGEE. This CDR3 contains 15 residues. As DNA, the CDR3 is TGTGCCAGCAGCGTAACGGGGGACGGCTACAATGAGCAGTTCTTC. As protein: CASSVTGDGYNEQFF.

This clone appeared a single time. The DNA for the CDR3 is TGTGCCAGCAGCTTAGGTTGGACTAGGGGTCGGTATGGCTACACCTTC. It codes for CASSLGWTRGRYGYTF. The chain recombines TRBV7-2 with TRBJ1-2; tentatively, D is TRBD1 (5 bases). The V end lost 1 base, the J end lost 5 bases, and 17 bases lay between the germline ends. CDR1 is SGHTA, CDR2 FQGNSA, per germline. This CDR3 spans 16 amino acids.

The J gene is TRBJ2-5, the V gene TRBV21-1; the table calls TRBD1, which could not be checked here. TRBV21-1 is a pseudogene locus. The CDR3 contains 20 residues. The CDR3 DNA reads as TGTGCCAGCACTTCTGGGAGGGACAGGGGAGAGTCTGAGTGGGAAGAGACCCAGTACTTC. This sequence encodes CASTSGRDRGESEWEETQYF.

The rearrangement joins TRBV9 to TRBJ2-5; the D gene is possibly TRBD2 (5 bases). V was shortened by 6 bases and J by 7 bases, with 16 bases between the two germline ends. From germline, CDR1 is SGDLS and CDR2 YYNGEE. This CDR3 has 13 amino acids. The CDR3 sequence: CASTLSDRGTQYF. The CDR3 coding sequence is TGTGCCAGCACCTTATCCGACCGGGGGACCCAGTACTTC.

This rearrangement joins TRBV27 to TRBJ1-6, with D tentatively TRBD1 (5 bases). The germline CDR1 and CDR2 sequences are MNHEY and SMNVEV (reference sequence). Trimming removed 8 bases at V and 7 bases at J, with 12 bases between. This CDR3 has 13 residues. This chain's CDR3 is CASGGRSNSPLHF. The CDR3 DNA sequence: TGTGCCAGCGGGGGACGGAGCAATTCACCCCTCCACTTT.